This T cell receptor beta chain originates from a study of T-cell memory formation after mild COVID-19 (dated by TCRdb to about 2021). About the full investigation: TCR sequence clusters from the two donors were largely donor specific. In two donors, T-cell clones that expanded and contracted after mild COVID-19 were followed by sequencing TCRalpha and TCRbeta repertoires longitudinally. Two young, previously healthy adult volunteers made up the cohort, one male and one female.

What the work shows at the level of the full study, not this receptor alone: Only a couple of mild cases were covered in the study, and larger cohorts including severe cases with pre-infection samples were considered necessary. From day 15 to 85, contracting clones showed balanced CD4/CD8 phenotypes, whereas a second wave of clones that expanded from day 15 to 37 leaned towards CD4+. SARS-CoV-2 specificity was not confirmed for the second-wave clones peaking on day 37. Some responding clones were found in pre-infection memory, which suggests that pre-existing cross-reactive memory T cells took part in the SARS-CoV-2 response. Contracting CD4+ clones appeared mostly in the CM and EM memory subsets, whereas CD8+ clones were enriched in EMRA.

Sequencing took place on an Illumina NovaSeq 6000. cDNA libraries for TCRalpha and TCRbeta were prepared by 5'RACE using constant-segment primers, with sample barcodes and unique molecular identifiers added. RNA was extracted from every sample with Trizol reagent. The libraries were amplified in two PCR steps, and the second step added a second sample barcode and Illumina TruSeq adapters. The libraries were sequenced on an Illumina NovaSeq using 2 x 150 bp paired-end reads. Processing in the source paper ran as follows. The reads were demultiplexed and collapsed into UMI-guided consensus sequences using migec v1.2.7. Using mixcr v2.1.11, UMI consensuses were aligned to TRA and TRB V and J templates and then assembled into clonotypes. Expanded or contracted clonotypes were those called significant by both edgeR and NoisET, with noise models trained on biological replicates. For edgeR calls, a false discovery rate-adjusted p below 0.01 and a log2 fold-change threshold of 1 were applied. As an exploratory analysis of dynamics, PCA with hierarchical clustering was applied to max-normalized trajectories of the 1000 most abundant clonotypes. The CD4 or CD8 phenotype of responding clones was assigned using the separately sequenced CD4+ and CD8+ repertoires. TCRdb reworked the public reads: Q25 trimming with fastp, MiXCR clone assembly, productive beta chains retained. A single entry per CDR3 protein holds the most common genes and DNA from its merged rows. For this entry, the V and J calls and clone size follow TCRdb and not the study's own pipeline. For this sample the table gives fewer than 700,000 distinct CDR3 sequences, of which 20% to 25% were detected only once. The ten top clones hold 7.5% to 9.5% of the sample.

Ficoll-Paque density gradient centrifugation was used to isolate PBMCs. Trimming leaves V shorter by 5 bases and J shorter by 1 base, with the junction holding 5 bases beyond the gene matches. The CDR3, cysteine through phenylalanine, is 15 amino acids long. The kept DNA is CDR3 alone, 45 bases in frame from the first base. Based on the germline V gene, the CDR1 and CDR2 sequences are MNHEY and SVGEGT. Details on this clonotype: This receptor's antigen is unknown. Per-base quality was not reported, and no clone a single base away is much larger than it.

The rearranged segments are TRBV6-2 or TRBV6-3 and TRBJ1-5, and 7 bases in between align with TRBD1. Source material: PBMCs or a T cell subset sorted from them (not recorded which). The TCR sequence derives from an adult woman who had mild COVID-19 (a few samples of this study predate the infection). The sample titles of this study are shuffled in the database, so cell type and time point are left out; the donor was told from shared clones. This receptor carries the CDR3 CASSPTGLSNQPQHF. The DNA sequence follows: TGTGCCAGCAGTCCGACAGGGTTGAGCAATCAGCCCCAGCATTTT.